This TCR beta chain was observed in a study of OX40 agonist ivuxolimab in advanced cancers. At the level of the study: The dose of intravenous ivuxolimab that patients received every 2 weeks ranged from 0.01 to 10 mg/kg. General study findings and limits: Dose levels from 0.1 to 3.0 mg/kg saw CD4+ and CD8+ blood T cells expand clonally by week 6.

TCRdb keeps only in-frame clones here, not all; method: immunoSEQ multiplex PCR. Of about 17,000 clones in the sample, 87% were seen once. The germline V gene has CDR1 SGHRS and CDR2 YFSETQ. This CDR3 has 15 amino acids. J lost 4 bases, V lost 4 bases, and 8 bases had no gene match. As regards this clone: Its antigen is undetermined.

The material sequenced was CD4+ or CD8+ T cells sorted from blood, taken in a trial of the OX40 agonist ivuxolimab. The receptor was derived from an adult with an advanced solid tumor such as melanoma, head and neck, liver or kidney cancer. The V gene is TRBV5-1, the J gene TRBJ2-7; the match to TRBD1 covers 10 bases. CDR3 sequence (DNA): TGCGCCAGCAGCCTCGCCGGGACAGGGGCATACGAGCAGTACTTC. Translating it yields CASSLAGTGAYEQYF.